These 10 T cell receptor beta chains originate from one sample sequenced in a study of T cells after yellow fever vaccination. Via MiXCR, TCRdb re-called the 5' RACE reads, giving one row per CDR3 protein. The data show under 550,000 distinct CDR3 sequences, with about a fifth seen just once and around 17% held by the top ten. The source material was PBMCs, sampled approximately 22 days after the first yellow fever vaccination. The receptors here all came from a young man who received the YFV17D yellow fever vaccine.

The CDR3 region has the DNA TGTGCCAGCACCCTGGGGTTCGGGGAGCTGTTTTTT. It is translated as CASTLGFGELFF. This chain connects TRBV12-3 or TRBV12-4 to TRBJ2-2; unclear D gene. With 7 bases removed from V and 7 bases from J, the gap between germline ends came to 10 bases. The CDR3 totals 12 residues.

V usage is TRBV3-1 and J usage is TRBJ2-7, with D perhaps TRBD2 (5 bases). V dropped 0 bases and J dropped 6 bases, with 12 bases sitting between them. The CDR3 runs 14 residues. Germline loops: CDR1 LGHDT, CDR2 YNNKEL (reference sequence). The chain's CDR3 is CASSQDRRVGEQYV. As DNA, the CDR3 is TGTGCCAGCAGCCAAGATCGGCGGGTCGGCGAGCAGTACGTC.

This clonotype has a handful of counts. The chain couples TRBV15 to TRBJ2-1, with D perhaps assigned TRBD1 or TRBD2 (5 bases each). The ends were cut back, 0 bases at V and 10 bases at J, with 13 bases in the middle. This CDR3 has 14 amino acids. The germline V gene has CDR1 LNHNV and CDR2 YYDKDF (reference sequence). The CDR3 reads CATSRDRLGVEQFF. The CDR3 DNA reads as TGTGCCACCAGCAGAGATCGGCTGGGGGTAGAGCAGTTCTTC.

V usage is TRBV10-3 and J usage is TRBJ2-3; the D is unclear. The CDR3 loop spans 14 amino acids. V was shortened by 10 bases and J by 4 bases, with 18 bases between the two germline ends. In germline, CDR1 is ENHRY, CDR2 SYGVKD. The DNA of the CDR3 is TGTGCCACCCACCGATCCACCAGCGCAGATACGCAGTATTTT. Translation: CATHRSTSADTQYF.

V usage is TRBV4-3 and J usage is TRBJ1-6; 11 bases map to TRBD1. V lost 1 base and J lost 9; bases outside the gene matches: 5. The CDR3 extends over 16 amino acids. Looked up from germline, CDR1 is LGHNA and CDR2 is YSLEER. DNA of the CDR3: TGCGCCAGCAGCCAAGCCCCGGGACAGGGGGGTTCACCCCTCCACTTT. This encodes CASSQAPGQGGSPLHF.

For this clonotype: A much larger clone is a single base away; this may be a read error. This chain links TRBV7-9 with TRBJ2-2, with a possible D match to TRBD2 (5 bases). CDR1 is SEHNR and CDR2 is FQNEAQ in the germline V gene (reference sequence). This CDR3 region has 12 residues. V was trimmed by 7 bases and J by 5 bases, leaving 8 bases between them. CDR3 sequence (DNA): TGTGCCAGCACCCCGGGGACCGGGGAGCTGTTTTTT. Translation: CASTPGTGELFF.

This clonotype was detected ten times or more. The chain recombines TRBV19 with TRBJ2-1, with D tentatively TRBD1 (5 bases). Germline CDR1 LNHDA, CDR2 SQIVND (reference sequence). V dropped 2 bases and J dropped 6 bases, with 11 bases sitting between them. The CDR3 contains 14 residues. In DNA form, the CDR3 reads TGTGCCAGTAGTATATGGCAGGGAAGCAATGAGCAGTTCTTC. This encodes CASSIWQGSNEQFF.

This clonotype was seen more than once but under ten times. The gene calls are TRBV7-2 and TRBJ1-1; tentative D call: TRBD1 (6 bases). The CDR3 sequence is 12 residues long. Germline CDR1 is SGHTA and CDR2 is FQGNSA. The V gene lost 5 bases and the J gene lost 8 bases, with 12 bases spanning the gap. CDR3 loop: CASSATGIEAFF. The CDR3 coding sequence is TGTGCCAGCAGCGCCACAGGGATAGAAGCTTTCTTT. Combining the CDR3 with reference TRBV7-2 and TRBJ1-1 gives the whole variable domain GAGVSQSPSNKVTEKGKDVELRCDPISGHTALYWYRQSLGQGLEFLIYFQGNSAPDKSGLPSDRFSAERTGGSVSTLTIQRTQQEDSAVYLCASSATGIEAFFGQGTRLTVV.

The chain has TRBV2 and TRBJ2-1, with 7 bases fitting TRBD1. V lost 6 bases and J lost 7; bases outside the gene matches: 9. The CDR3 has 14 amino acids. Germline CDR1 and CDR2: SNHLY and FYNNEI. In DNA, the CDR3 is TGTGCCAGCAGGAGACAGGGTCCGGTTAATGAGCAGTTCTTC. Its protein is CASRRQGPVNEQFF.

The chain recombines TRBV5-1 with TRBJ1-1, with D perhaps TRBD1 (6 bases). The length of the CDR3 is 15 residues. The V gene's germline CDR1 is SGHRS and CDR2 YFSETQ. Trimming removed 3 bases at V and 1 base at J, with 13 bases between. This CDR3 is CASSWAGHRNTEAFF. CDR3 nucleotides: TGCGCCAGCAGCTGGGCGGGACACCGGAACACTGAAGCTTTCTTT. The full variable domain, rest sourced from reference TRBV5-1 and TRBJ1-1, is KAGVTQTPRYLIKTRGQQVTLSCSPISGHRSVSWYQQTPGQGLQFLFEYFSETQRNKGNFPGRFSGRQFSNSRSEMNVSTLELGDSALYLCASSWAGHRNTEAFFGQGTRLTVV.